Listed below are T cell receptor beta chains from one sample, sequenced in a study of shared clonotypes between healthy human individuals. Method: immunoSEQ multiplex PCR; TCRdb's copy keeps in-frame clones and lacks some. The table lists millions of clones, just over 90% of them singletons. Sequencing input: naive CD4+ T cells from PBMCs. Receptors originate from a man between 18 and 35 years old in good health. Some clones in this sample may be carry-over from other donors' samples. Both conserved end residues are part of each CDR3. Each record gives: D gene, J gene, V gene, clone size, CDR3 protein, CDR3 DNA. A D gene is named only where the DNA matches it firmly. Clone size is not always given. Where it is, it says once, few, many or a class for expanded clones.

d_gene: -
j_gene: TRBJ2-7
v_gene: TRBV5-1
abundance: -
CDR3aa: CASSHGPTYEQYF
CDR3nt: TGCGCCAGCAGCCATGGGCCCACCTACGAGCAGTACTTC

d_gene: -
j_gene: TRBJ1-1
v_gene: TRBV7-2
abundance: few
CDR3aa: CASSLGVSMNTEAFF
CDR3nt: TGTGCCAGCAGCTTAGGGGTATCCATGAACACTGAAGCTTTCTTT

d_gene: TRBD2
j_gene: TRBJ2-7
v_gene: TRBV28
abundance: -
CDR3aa: CASSHRGRGPYEQYF
CDR3nt: TGTGCCAGCAGTCATCGGGGGAGGGGCCCCTACGAGCAGTACTTC

d_gene: TRBD2
j_gene: TRBJ2-7
v_gene: TRBV4-3
abundance: -
CDR3aa: CASSQAYGLAGAYEQYF
CDR3nt: TGCGCCAGCAGCCAAGCCTACGGACTAGCGGGAGCCTACGAGCAGTACTTC

d_gene: TRBD2
j_gene: TRBJ2-3
v_gene: TRBV25-1
abundance: -
CDR3aa: CASSPSLGLAETDTQYF
CDR3nt: TGTGCCAGCAGTCCTAGCCTGGGACTAGCCGAAACAGATACGCAGTATTTT

d_gene: -
j_gene: TRBJ1-2
v_gene: TRBV19
abundance: -
CDR3aa: CASSLNSWTSQGYTF
CDR3nt: TGTGCCAGTAGTCTAAATTCTTGGACGTCTCAAGGCTACACCTTC

d_gene: -
j_gene: TRBJ1-2
v_gene: TRBV7-2
abundance: -
CDR3aa: CASSKSEGVGYGYTF
CDR3nt: TGTGCCAGCAGCAAAAGCGAGGGGGTCGGCTATGGCTACACCTTC

d_gene: -
j_gene: TRBJ2-3
v_gene: TRBV7-2
abundance: -
CDR3aa: CASSLGTTQYF
CDR3nt: TGTGCCAGCAGCTTAGGGACTACGCAGTATTTT

d_gene: -
j_gene: TRBJ1-1
v_gene: TRBV28
abundance: -
CDR3aa: CASSLDSGRGAFF
CDR3nt: TGTGCCAGCAGCTTGGACTCGGGGCGGGGAGCTTTCTTT

d_gene: -
j_gene: TRBJ2-5
v_gene: TRBV7-3
abundance: once
CDR3aa: CASSLTFGTQYF
CDR3nt: TGTGCCAGCAGCTTAACGTTCGGGACCCAGTACTTC

d_gene: -
j_gene: TRBJ1-1
v_gene: TRBV27
abundance: -
CDR3aa: CASCRGLKDTEAFF
CDR3nt: TGTGCCAGCTGTAGAGGGCTGAAAGACACTGAAGCTTTCTTT

d_gene: -
j_gene: TRBJ2-7
v_gene: TRBV2
abundance: -
CDR3aa: CASSLGRESEQYF
CDR3nt: TGTGCCAGCAGTCTGGGCAGGGAGTCCGAGCAGTACTTC

d_gene: TRBD1
j_gene: TRBJ2-3
v_gene: TRBV9
abundance: -
CDR3aa: CASSVGTGLADTQYF
CDR3nt: TGTGCCAGCAGCGTGGGGACAGGGCTGGCAGATACGCAGTATTTT

d_gene: -
j_gene: TRBJ2-2
v_gene: TRBV6-5
abundance: -
CDR3aa: CASSYRAPRTAGELFF
CDR3nt: TGTGCCAGCAGTTACCGCGCCCCACGAACGGCCGGGGAGCTGTTTTTT

d_gene: TRBD2
j_gene: TRBJ2-5
v_gene: TRBV18
abundance: -
CDR3aa: CASSQTSGQETQYF
CDR3nt: TGTGCCAGCTCCCAGACTAGCGGACAAGAGACCCAGTACTTC

d_gene: TRBD1
j_gene: TRBJ1-2
v_gene: TRBV28
abundance: -
CDR3aa: CASRIRTTGRNYGYTF
CDR3nt: TGTGCCAGCCGCATCCGAACGACAGGGCGGAACTATGGCTACACCTTC

d_gene: TRBD1
j_gene: TRBJ2-7
v_gene: TRBV9
abundance: -
CDR3aa: CASSPRTGPGSYEQYF
CDR3nt: TGTGCCAGCAGCCCCAGGACAGGGCCGGGCTCCTACGAGCAGTACTTC

d_gene: -
j_gene: TRBJ2-1
v_gene: TRBV5-1
abundance: -
CDR3aa: CASSLDWGYSSYNEQFF
CDR3nt: TGCGCCAGCAGCTTGGATTGGGGGTACAGCTCCTACAATGAGCAGTTCTTC

d_gene: TRBD1
j_gene: TRBJ1-2
v_gene: TRBV7-2
abundance: -
CDR3aa: CASSPQVEGARGYTF
CDR3nt: TGTGCCAGCAGCCCCCAGGTGGAGGGGGCGCGGGGCTACACCTTC

d_gene: -
j_gene: TRBJ1-2
v_gene: TRBV6-5
abundance: -
CDR3aa: CASSAEVYGYTF
CDR3nt: TGTGCCAGCAGTGCCGAGGTCTATGGCTACACCTTC

d_gene: -
j_gene: TRBJ2-7
v_gene: TRBV7-9
abundance: -
CDR3aa: CASSPSGRGRYYEQYF
CDR3nt: TGTGCCAGCAGCCCCAGCGGGCGGGGGCGATACTACGAGCAGTACTTC

d_gene: TRBD1
j_gene: TRBJ1-4
v_gene: TRBV19
abundance: -
CDR3aa: CASSARTGGTVRLFF
CDR3nt: TGTGCCAGTAGTGCAAGGACAGGGGGAACTGTTCGGCTGTTTTTT

d_gene: TRBD2
j_gene: TRBJ2-1
v_gene: TRBV2
abundance: -
CDR3aa: CASGGGSQQFF
CDR3nt: TGTGCCAGCGGGGGGGGTTCCCAGCAGTTCTTC

d_gene: -
j_gene: TRBJ2-1
v_gene: TRBV28
abundance: -
CDR3aa: CASSSPGSTMGDEQFF
CDR3nt: TGTGCCAGCAGTTCACCCGGGTCTACCATGGGCGATGAGCAGTTCTTC

d_gene: TRBD2
j_gene: TRBJ2-5
v_gene: TRBV5-1
abundance: -
CDR3aa: CASSLFQGAGQETQYF
CDR3nt: TGCGCCAGCAGCTTGTTTCAGGGAGCGGGGCAAGAGACCCAGTACTTC

d_gene: TRBD2
j_gene: TRBJ2-5
v_gene: TRBV27
abundance: -
CDR3aa: CASMGLDAAGEQETQYF
CDR3nt: TGTGCCAGCATGGGGCTCGACGCAGCGGGGGAACAAGAGACCCAGTACTTC

d_gene: -
j_gene: TRBJ2-5
v_gene: TRBV5-1
abundance: once
CDR3aa: CASSLRPPSWEATIQETQYF
CDR3nt: TGCGCCAGCAGCTTGAGGCCCCCCTCATGGGAGGCAACTATCCAAGAGACCCAGTACTTC

d_gene: -
j_gene: TRBJ2-1
v_gene: TRBV7-3
abundance: -
CDR3aa: CASSLIGNEQFF
CDR3nt: TGTGCCAGCAGCTTAATCGGAAATGAGCAGTTCTTC

d_gene: -
j_gene: TRBJ2-2
v_gene: TRBV5-1
abundance: -
CDR3aa: CASSLRGIGTGELFF
CDR3nt: TGCGCCAGCAGCTTGCGAGGAATAGGGACCGGGGAGCTGTTTTTT

d_gene: -
j_gene: TRBJ1-5
v_gene: TRBV28
abundance: -
CDR3aa: CASTTPGFSNQPQHF
CDR3nt: TGTGCCAGCACCACCCCAGGATTTAGCAATCAGCCCCAGCATTTT

d_gene: TRBD2
j_gene: TRBJ2-3
v_gene: TRBV5-1
abundance: -
CDR3aa: CASSPGRTSGTDTQYF
CDR3nt: TGCGCCAGCAGCCCGGGAAGGACTAGCGGCACAGATACGCAGTATTTT

d_gene: TRBD2
j_gene: TRBJ2-7
v_gene: TRBV5-1
abundance: -
CDR3aa: CASSGTSGSSYEQYF
CDR3nt: TGCGCCAGCAGCGGGACTAGCGGCAGCTCCTACGAGCAGTACTTC

d_gene: -
j_gene: TRBJ2-1
v_gene: TRBV27
abundance: few
CDR3aa: CASTTGQSSYNEQFF
CDR3nt: TGTGCCAGCACCACAGGACAGTCTTCCTACAATGAGCAGTTCTTC

d_gene: TRBD1
j_gene: TRBJ1-1
v_gene: TRBV12-5
abundance: -
CDR3aa: CASGLTADRAGNTEAFF
CDR3nt: TGTGCTAGTGGCCTCACCGCCGACAGGGCTGGGAACACTGAAGCTTTCTTT

d_gene: TRBD1
j_gene: TRBJ1-2
v_gene: TRBV9
abundance: few
CDR3aa: CASSPGTGDMGGYTF
CDR3nt: TGTGCCAGCAGCCCCGGGACAGGGGATATGGGTGGCTACACCTTC

d_gene: TRBD1
j_gene: TRBJ1-2
v_gene: TRBV6-5
abundance: -
CDR3aa: CASSARQGSYTF
CDR3nt: TGTGCCAGCAGTGCTAGACAGGGGAGCTACACCTTC

d_gene: TRBD2
j_gene: TRBJ2-1
v_gene: TRBV11-3
abundance: -
CDR3aa: CASSSGLAGSGEQFF
CDR3nt: TGTGCCAGCAGTTCGGGACTAGCGGGAAGCGGTGAGCAGTTCTTC

d_gene: -
j_gene: TRBJ2-7
v_gene: TRBV19
abundance: once
CDR3aa: CASSTLDSYQYEQYF
CDR3nt: TGTGCCAGTAGTACCCTGGACAGTTATCAATACGAGCAGTACTTC

d_gene: TRBD2
j_gene: TRBJ2-7
v_gene: TRBV4-1
abundance: -
CDR3aa: CASSQDFLAGAYEQYF
CDR3nt: TGCGCCAGCAGCCAAGATTTCCTAGCGGGAGCCTACGAGCAGTACTTC

d_gene: TRBD2
j_gene: TRBJ2-7
v_gene: TRBV6-1
abundance: -
CDR3aa: CASSVAGGYEQYF
CDR3nt: TGTGCCAGCAGTGTGGCGGGAGGTTACGAGCAGTACTTC

d_gene: TRBD2
j_gene: TRBJ2-3
v_gene: TRBV5-1
abundance: -
CDR3aa: CASLLAGGRTDTQYF
CDR3nt: TGCGCCAGCCTCCTAGCGGGCGGGAGAACAGATACGCAGTATTTT

d_gene: TRBD2
j_gene: TRBJ2-7
v_gene: TRBV4-3
abundance: -
CDR3aa: CASSQEPPLAGVGNEQYF
CDR3nt: TGCGCCAGCAGCCAAGAACCCCCACTAGCGGGAGTGGGGAACGAGCAGTACTTC

d_gene: -
j_gene: TRBJ2-1
v_gene: TRBV5-1
abundance: -
CDR3aa: CASSLVGSNKNNEQFF
CDR3nt: TGCGCCAGCAGCTTGGTGGGCTCTAATAAAAACAATGAGCAGTTCTTC

d_gene: TRBD2
j_gene: TRBJ2-2
v_gene: TRBV5-1
abundance: -
CDR3aa: CASSLIAGGPGAGELFF
CDR3nt: TGCGCCAGCAGCTTAATAGCGGGAGGGCCTGGGGCCGGGGAGCTGTTTTTT

d_gene: -
j_gene: TRBJ1-2
v_gene: TRBV2
abundance: -
CDR3aa: CASSIPGGYTF
CDR3nt: TGTGCCAGCAGTATTCCAGGCGGCTACACCTTC

d_gene: -
j_gene: TRBJ2-7
v_gene: TRBV7-6
abundance: -
CDR3aa: CASSLDPPEQYF
CDR3nt: TGTGCCAGCAGCTTAGATCCTCCCGAGCAGTACTTC

d_gene: TRBD1
j_gene: TRBJ2-2
v_gene: TRBV7-6
abundance: -
CDR3aa: CASRSGTGVKLFF
CDR3nt: TGTGCCAGCAGATCCGGGACAGGGGTGAAGCTGTTTTTT

d_gene: TRBD2
j_gene: TRBJ2-7
v_gene: TRBV2
abundance: -
CDR3aa: CASSYGTSGRSPYEQYF
CDR3nt: TGTGCCAGCAGCTACGGGACTAGCGGGAGGTCCCCCTACGAGCAGTACTTC

d_gene: TRBD2
j_gene: TRBJ2-7
v_gene: TRBV28
abundance: once
CDR3aa: CASSLGLAVYEQYF
CDR3nt: TGTGCCAGCAGTTTGGGACTAGCGGTCTACGAGCAGTACTTC

d_gene: -
j_gene: TRBJ1-3
v_gene: TRBV5-1
abundance: -
CDR3aa: CASRPTGTAGNTIYF
CDR3nt: TGCGCCAGCAGGCCTACAGGGACGGCTGGAAACACCATATATTTT

d_gene: -
j_gene: TRBJ2-2
v_gene: TRBV7-2
abundance: -
CDR3aa: CASSPFAWDTGELFF
CDR3nt: TGTGCCAGCAGCCCTTTCGCCTGGGACACCGGGGAGCTGTTTTTT

d_gene: TRBD2
j_gene: TRBJ2-7
v_gene: TRBV5-1
abundance: once
CDR3aa: CASSFSPSGTDEYEQYF
CDR3nt: TGCGCCAGCAGCTTCTCACCTAGCGGAACCGACGAATACGAGCAGTACTTC

d_gene: -
j_gene: TRBJ2-5
v_gene: TRBV5-1
abundance: -
CDR3aa: CASSSGDRKEQETQYF
CDR3nt: TGCGCCAGCAGCTCTGGGGACCGAAAGGAGCAAGAGACCCAGTACTTC

d_gene: TRBD1
j_gene: TRBJ2-1
v_gene: TRBV29-1
abundance: -
CDR3aa: CSCRPGQGDNEQFF
CDR3nt: TGCAGCTGCCGGCCGGGACAGGGAGACAATGAGCAGTTCTTC

d_gene: -
j_gene: TRBJ2-5
v_gene: TRBV2
abundance: -
CDR3aa: CASSEVTPGETQYF
CDR3nt: TGTGCCAGCAGTGAAGTAACCCCCGGGGAGACCCAGTACTTC

d_gene: TRBD2
j_gene: TRBJ2-7
v_gene: TRBV5-1
abundance: -
CDR3aa: CASSPEPGLAGATYEQYF
CDR3nt: TGCGCCAGCAGCCCGGAACCAGGACTAGCGGGAGCCACCTACGAGCAGTACTTC

d_gene: -
j_gene: TRBJ1-1
v_gene: TRBV2
abundance: -
CDR3aa: CASGGARTEAFF
CDR3nt: TGTGCCAGCGGGGGGGCAAGGACTGAAGCTTTCTTT

d_gene: -
j_gene: TRBJ2-2
v_gene: TRBV7-9
abundance: -
CDR3aa: CASSLRDTGELFF
CDR3nt: TGTGCCAGCAGCTTGCGGGACACCGGGGAGCTGTTTTTT

d_gene: -
j_gene: TRBJ2-2
v_gene: TRBV5-3
abundance: -
CDR3aa: CARSLEGTMNTGELFF
CDR3nt: TGTGCCAGAAGCTTGGAGGGGACAATGAACACCGGGGAGCTGTTTTTT

d_gene: TRBD2
j_gene: TRBJ2-3
v_gene: TRBV2
abundance: -
CDR3aa: CASSRLAGGRTDTQYF
CDR3nt: TGTGCCAGCAGTCGACTAGCGGGAGGGAGGACAGATACGCAGTATTTT